The following is a TCR beta chain sequence with its context. These data originate in a study of blood T cell repertoires in COVID-19. Study in general: Italy, Spain and the United States were the sources of the convalescent and acute COVID-19 samples. The cDNA or gDNA used as material had been derived from T cells, B-cell-depleted T cells, or PBMCs.

The ends lost 4 bases at V and 0 bases at J; junction bases unmatched: 10. CDR1 KGHDR and CDR2 SFDVKD come from the germline V gene. The CDR3 covers 18 residues. How the authors handled the data: It was from reference gene primer amplification that nucleated cell counts were estimated. Method: immunoSEQ multiplex PCR; TCRdb's copy keeps in-frame clones and lacks some. The V and J calls and clone size come from that table; D and trimming were worked out from the DNA. The sample has under 350,000 clones; about 85% are singletons. The chain joins TRBV24-1 to TRBJ2-2; 7 positions agree with TRBD1. Material for sequencing was peripheral blood. The receptor's source is a man in his late teens or twenties with active or convalescent COVID-19. CDR3 in amino acids: CATSDLGQSFSNTGELFF. CDR3 nucleotide sequence: TGTGCCACCAGTGACTTGGGACAGTCCTTTTCGAACACCGGGGAGCTGTTTTTT.